These T cell receptor beta chains were read from a single sample in a study of shared clonotypes between healthy human individuals. Produced via immunoSEQ multiplex PCR; TCRdb's table is partial and in-frame only. The sample shows roughly 2,000,000 clones, about 94% of them seen only once. Source material: naive CD8+ T cells sorted from blood. These receptors were obtained from a man younger than 35 in good health. Both conserved end residues are part of each CDR3. A D gene is named only where the DNA matches it firmly. Clone size appears in some rows only: once, few, many, or a class for an expanded clone.

- | TRBJ1-1 | TRBD1 | TRBV7-9 | TGTGCCAGCAGCCCGCAGGGGGAACGGTGGACTGAAGCTTTCTTT | CASSPQGERWTEAFF
- | TRBJ2-1 | - | TRBV27 | TGTGCCAGCAGTTACTTGGGCGGTGAGCAGTTCTTC | CASSYLGGEQFF
- | TRBJ2-3 | TRBD2 | TRBV28 | TGTGCCAGCAGTTTATCTAGCGGGGGAGATACGCAGTATTTT | CASSLSSGGDTQYF
once | TRBJ1-4 | - | TRBV7-8 | TGTGCCAGCAGCCAAACAGGGTCTAATGAAAAACTGTTTTTT | CASSQTGSNEKLFF
- | TRBJ2-1 | - | TRBV6-5 | TGTGCCAGCAGTACGGACTCGAGCTCCTACAATGAGCAGTTCTTC | CASSTDSSSYNEQFF
few | TRBJ1-1 | - | TRBV2 | TGTGCCAGCAGTGGGGGGGCCACTGAAGCTTTCTTT | CASSGGATEAFF
- | TRBJ2-7 | TRBD1 | TRBV2 | TGTGCCAGCATGCCCAGGGGGAACTACGAGCAGTACTTC | CASMPRGNYEQYF
- | TRBJ2-5 | - | TRBV28 | TGTGCCAGCAGCCGGGGCCCTGTCCAAGAGACCCAGTACTTC | CASSRGPVQETQYF
- | TRBJ1-5 | - | TRBV4-3 | TGCGCCAGCAGCCAAGTTTTGGACAGTAGCAATCAGCCCCAGCATTTT | CASSQVLDSSNQPQHF
- | TRBJ2-5 | TRBD2 | TRBV6-1 | TGTGCCAGCAGTGAAGCCAGCGGGAGGGGAGAGACCCAGTACTTC | CASSEASGRGETQYF
- | TRBJ1-1 | TRBD1 | TRBV2 | TGTGCCAGCAGATTTACCGGGACAGTAAACACTGAAGCTTTCTTT | CASRFTGTVNTEAFF
- | TRBJ2-7 | - | TRBV6-5 | TGTGCCAGCAGTTACTCCGAGGGGCCGGGTGGCGAGCAGTACTTC | CASSYSEGPGGEQYF
- | TRBJ2-7 | TRBD2 | TRBV5-6 | TGTGCCAGCAGCCCACGACCCGGGGGGAATGGCAACGAGCAGTACTTC | CASSPRPGGNGNEQYF
- | TRBJ1-1 | TRBD1 | TRBV4-3 | TGCGCCAGCAGCCAGGCCCAGACAGGGGCGACTGAAGCTTTCTTT | CASSQAQTGATEAFF
- | TRBJ2-7 | TRBD2 | TRBV27 | TGTGCCAGCGGACTAGCGGGCGCCTACGAGCAGTACTTC | CASGLAGAYEQYF
- | TRBJ1-3 | - | TRBV4-1 | TGCGCCAGCAGCCAAGATTTTCTTTCCTCTGGAAACACCATATATTTT | CASSQDFLSSGNTIYF
once | TRBJ2-7 | TRBD1 | TRBV6-1 | TGTGCCAGCAGTGCCACCGGGTGGGACAGGATCTCCTACGAGCAGTACTTC | CASSATGWDRISYEQYF
- | TRBJ2-7 | - | TRBV5-1 | TGCGCCAGCAGCCCCCGCCAGGCAGGGGTATCCTACGAGCAGTACTTC | CASSPRQAGVSYEQYF
- | TRBJ1-5 | - | TRBV5-8 | TGTGCCAGCAGCTTGGATTTAGGAGCGCCATATCAGCCCCAGCATTTT | CASSLDLGAPYQPQHF
- | TRBJ1-1 | - | TRBV5-5 | TGTGCCAGCAGCTCTACCCGGGGGAACACTGAAGCTTTCTTT | CASSSTRGNTEAFF
- | TRBJ1-5 | TRBD1 | TRBV7-6 | TGTGCCAGCAGCCCCTTAGGGGGCAGGGATCAGCCCCAGCATTTT | CASSPLGGRDQPQHF
- | TRBJ2-2 | - | TRBV6-5 | TGTGCCAGCAGTTACGATGTGACAGGGAACACCGGGGAGCTGTTTTTT | CASSYDVTGNTGELFF
once | TRBJ2-2 | - | TRBV11-2 | TGTGCCAGCAGTCCCACCCGGGGGAACACCGGGGAGCTGTTTTTT | CASSPTRGNTGELFF
- | TRBJ2-7 | - | TRBV5-1 | TGCGCCAGCAGCTTTGCGGGGGCCCAGGACGAGCAGTACTTC | CASSFAGAQDEQYF
- | TRBJ1-1 | - | TRBV27 | TGTGCCAGCAGGTTCCGGGGGGCCTACACTGAAGCTTTCTTT | CASRFRGAYTEAFF
once | TRBJ2-1 | TRBD1 | TRBV28 | TGTGCCAGCGACAGGGCCGCTTCAACCTACAATGAGCAGTTCTTC | CASDRAASTYNEQFF
once | TRBJ2-7 | TRBD2 | TRBV6-4 | TGTGCCAGCAGTGACGCAGCGGGAGACGAGCAGTACTTC | CASSDAAGDEQYF
- | TRBJ2-3 | - | TRBV7-2 | TGTGCCAGCAGCTTAGTGGGCTACCTAAGCACAGATACGCAGTATTTT | CASSLVGYLSTDTQYF
- | TRBJ2-7 | - | TRBV2 | TGTGCCAGCACGCGACGGGACTCCTACGAGCAGTACTTC | CASTRRDSYEQYF
once | TRBJ2-7 | - | TRBV10-3 | TGTGCCATCAGTGAGGCCGCAGACTACGAGCAGTACTTC | CAISEAADYEQYF
- | TRBJ1-1 | - | TRBV5-6 | TGTGCCAGCAGCTTAGGGCAGTTAGCTTTCTTT | CASSLGQLAFF
- | TRBJ2-7 | - | TRBV25-1 | TGTGCCAGCAGTGCCCGCTACGAGCAGTACTTC | CASSARYEQYF
- | TRBJ2-7 | TRBD1 | TRBV19 | TGTGCCAGTAGTATGGGACAGGGGTTCGGCGAGCAGTACTTC | CASSMGQGFGEQYF
- | TRBJ2-5 | TRBD1 | TRBV7-8 | TGTGCCAGCAGGAGACAGGGCTTCGAGACCCAGTACTTC | CASRRQGFETQYF
- | TRBJ2-7 | TRBD1 | TRBV28 | TGTGCCAGCAGTTTCTTGGCAGGGGGAACCTACGAGCAGTACTTC | CASSFLAGGTYEQYF
- | TRBJ1-1 | - | TRBV13 | TGTGCCAGCAGCTTACAGGGGAGCACTGAAGCTTTCTTT | CASSLQGSTEAFF
- | TRBJ2-3 | TRBD2 | TRBV4-3 | TGCGCCAGCAGCCAAGATCTTTGGACTAGCTCGGATACGCAGTATTTT | CASSQDLWTSSDTQYF
few | TRBJ2-7 | - | TRBV10-1 | TGCGCCAGCAGTGAGTCGAAGGGAACAGGACCCTACGAGCAGTACTTC | CASSESKGTGPYEQYF
- | TRBJ1-1 | - | TRBV4-1 | TGCGCCAGCAGCCTGACCAACAGGGAGTCTGAAGCTTTCTTT | CASSLTNRESEAFF
- | TRBJ1-6 | TRBD1 | TRBV5-1 | TGCGCCAGCAGCACTGGACAGGGGGCCCACGGTAATTCACCCCTCCACTTT | CASSTGQGAHGNSPLHF
- | TRBJ2-5 | - | TRBV6-5 | TGTGCCAGCAGCCTGGGGGCGGCATGGACCCAGTACTTC | CASSLGAAWTQYF
- | TRBJ2-2 | - | TRBV4-1 | TGCGCCAGCAGCCAACCCAGCACCGGGGAGCTGTTTTTT | CASSQPSTGELFF
- | TRBJ1-2 | - | TRBV7-2 | TGTGCCAGCAGCGCATCCAGGGACGGCTATGGCTACACCTTC | CASSASRDGYGYTF
- | TRBJ2-2 | TRBD1 | TRBV9 | TGTGCCAGCAGCGTCCGGGACAGGGACACCGGGGAGCTGTTTTTT | CASSVRDRDTGELFF
- | TRBJ1-6 | TRBD1 | TRBV27 | TGTGCCAGCAGTTTACGGGACAGGGTCTACTCCTATAATTCACCCCTCCACTTT | CASSLRDRVYSYNSPLHF
- | TRBJ2-3 | - | TRBV4-1 | TGCGCCAGCAGCCAAGATGGTCGGGGGGATACGCAGTATTTT | CASSQDGRGDTQYF
- | TRBJ2-5 | - | TRBV13 | TGTGCCAGCAGCTTAGATCGGGAAGAGACCCAGTACTTC | CASSLDREETQYF
once | TRBJ1-5 | - | TRBV5-8 | TGTGCCAGCAGCTACCGGGACGGCAATCAGCCCCAGCATTTT | CASSYRDGNQPQHF
- | TRBJ2-6 | - | TRBV27 | TGTGCCAGCAGTTTACTGGGCACGCATGATGGGGCCAACGTCCTGACTTTC | CASSLLGTHDGANVLTF